These T cell receptor beta chains were read from a single sample in a study of tumor-infiltrating lymphocytes in primary liver carcinoma. TCRdb fed the multiplex PCR reads into MiXCR, producing one record per CDR3 protein. The table has 310,000 or so distinct CDR3 sequences, 65% seen once. The specimen was peripheral blood. Receptors were obtained from a man aged 40-50 years with primary liver carcinoma and hepatitis B virus infection. Each CDR3 is given without its conserved first and last residue. Clone size, where shown, is once, few, many, or a class for clones that have expanded.

12	many	TRBV6-5	ASSYTGQSNEQF
12	few	TRBV5-1	ASSTDRVLYEQY
10	NA	TRBV9	ASSSNMGEQY
15	NA	TRBV6-2/TRBV6-3	ASSGLRLEKSGNTIY
12	NA	TRBV6-5	ASSCSSGLEPQN
13	few	TRBV12-1	ASSLTIPMNTEAF
12	few	TRBV7-9	ASSLTGGNYGYT
16	NA	TRBV11-3	ASGLKLIGLAGDNEQF
18	once	TRBV11-2	ASSLSWGTSGGASTDTQY
13	NA	TRBV5-6	ARSFVGALTDTQY
9	many	TRBV6-2/TRBV6-3	ASSLQETQY
13	once	TRBV6-5	ASSHGQGTNNEQF
13	NA	TRBV6-6	ASSYERQAYNEQF
12	NA	TRBV6-5	AGSYGGSNIEAF
13	NA	TRBV12-3/TRBV12-4	ASSSSQGAGETQY
13	NA	TRBV6-6	ASSYLRRTTDTQY
12	NA	TRBV29-1	SADRLAGLNEQL
10	NA	TRBV12-3/TRBV12-4	ASSSAGGQQY
14	NA	TRBV29-1	SAPLGSGFEADTQY
13	many	TRBV10-2	ASSGEAVNTGELF
12	NA	TRBV28	ASKWGRATDTQY
12	NA	TRBV29-1	SVEGGGHYNEQF
11	few	TRBV5-4	ASSFNVADTQY
10	few	TRBV5-5	ASSSPNYGYT
12	NA	TRBV11-2	ASSARGIRSPLH
12	NA	TRBV5-4	ASSLGLNTDTQY
12	few	TRBV7-8	ASSAGGLAYEQY